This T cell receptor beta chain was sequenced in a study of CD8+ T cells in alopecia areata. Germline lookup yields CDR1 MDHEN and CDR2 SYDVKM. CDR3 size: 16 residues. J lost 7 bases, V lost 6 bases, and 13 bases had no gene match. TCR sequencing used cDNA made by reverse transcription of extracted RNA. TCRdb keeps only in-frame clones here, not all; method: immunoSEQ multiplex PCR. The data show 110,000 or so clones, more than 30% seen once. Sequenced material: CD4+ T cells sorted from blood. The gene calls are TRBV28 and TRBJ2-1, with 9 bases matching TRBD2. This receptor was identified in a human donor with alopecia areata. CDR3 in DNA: TGTGCCAGCAGCCCCCTCGGGCGGGAGGGTAGTAATGAGCAGTTCTTC. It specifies CASSPLGREGSNEQFF.